This TCR beta chain was sequenced in a study of post-analysis software for immune sequencing data. Study-wide results and caveats: There was significantly lower normalized Chao1 diversity in multiple sclerosis patients than in controls. The study found TRBV5-6, TRBV5-1 and TRBV20-1 among a few TRBV segments more frequent in patients than controls.

About this clonotype itself: As yet, its antigen is unknown.

The CDR3 covers 12 residues. The germline gives CDR1 DFQATT, CDR2 SNEGSKA (reference sequence). cDNA libraries of TCR beta carried unique molecular identifiers. TCRdb reanalysed the PCR reads using MiXCR and keeps one entry per CDR3 protein. The table shows about 560,000 distinct CDR3 sequences, with roughly 47% occurring only once. The receptor's source is a girl aged 5-17 years with multiple sclerosis. The sequencing sample was made of blood. The genes are TRBV20-1 and TRBJ2-5; D gene uncertain. Here the CDR3 reads CSPKGDQETQYF. The CDR3 DNA is TGCAGCCCAAAGGGCGACCAAGAGACCCAGTACTTC.